This paragraph covers one T cell receptor (beta chain) sequence. What it binds is unknown. This sample is part of a study of OX40 agonist ivuxolimab in advanced cancers. Using immunoSEQ multiplex PCR, the repertoire was profiled, and TCRdb retains in-frame clones only, with some absent. In the table there are some 44,000 clones, approximately 86% of which are singletons. Patients with autoimmune history or systemic immunosuppression were excluded. Baseline was the first blood sampling point, followed by cycle 4 day 1 and cycle 7 day 1. Study results and caveats: Among expanded peripheral T cells, antigen specificity went undetermined. Clonal expansion from baseline to week 6 occurred in both CD4+ and CD8+ T cells.

Germline CDR1 is SGHTA and CDR2 is FQGNSA. This CDR3 comprises 15 residues. V shed 2 bases and J shed 1 base, with 8 bases lying between them. This clonotype originated in an adult with an advanced solid tumor such as melanoma, head and neck, liver or kidney cancer. The chain carries TRBV7-2 and TRBJ1-4, with D unclear. This sample comprised CD4+ or CD8+ T cells sorted from blood, obtained in a trial of the OX40 agonist ivuxolimab. The CDR3 is CASSLLGGTNEKLFF. Written as DNA, the CDR3 is TGTGCCAGCAGCTTATTGGGTGGAACTAATGAAAAACTGTTTTTT.